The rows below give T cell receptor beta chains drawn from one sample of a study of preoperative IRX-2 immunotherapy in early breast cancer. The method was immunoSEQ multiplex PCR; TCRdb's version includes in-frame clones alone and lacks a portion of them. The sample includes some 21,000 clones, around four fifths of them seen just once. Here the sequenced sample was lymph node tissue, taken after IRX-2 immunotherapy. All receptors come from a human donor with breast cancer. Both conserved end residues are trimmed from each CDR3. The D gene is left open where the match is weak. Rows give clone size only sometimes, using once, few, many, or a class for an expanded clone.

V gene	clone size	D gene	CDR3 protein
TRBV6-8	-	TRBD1	ASRGQGRTGELF
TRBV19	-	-	ASSISGVLETQY
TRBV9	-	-	ASSLREPNTEAF
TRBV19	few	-	ASTQLQGGWNEQF
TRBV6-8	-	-	ASSTTWNYGYT
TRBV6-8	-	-	ASSYRGGGGATDTQY
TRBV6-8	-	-	ASSLKYDTEAF
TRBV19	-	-	ASSIGLGLIWDTEAF
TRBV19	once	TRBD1	ASGAGGGNQPQH
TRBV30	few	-	AWSVQDSPLH
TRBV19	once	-	ASSIAGTNTYEQY
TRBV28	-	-	ASRKTESEKLF
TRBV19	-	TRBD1	ASSPGGFSEAF
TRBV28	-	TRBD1	ASSLSRDRYNEQF
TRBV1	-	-	ASSQDLGVTGNTIY
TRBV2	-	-	ASSELGQGRGGYT
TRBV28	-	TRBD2	ASSYPGLAGPTIYEQY
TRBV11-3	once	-	ASSRRGTVWSYEQY
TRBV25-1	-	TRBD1	ASSPKARDRGWIQPQH
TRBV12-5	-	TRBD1	ASGLGQGTDTQY
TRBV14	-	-	ASSQGINQPQH
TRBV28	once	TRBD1	ASKPGQDYEQY
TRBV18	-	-	ASSVNNSPLH
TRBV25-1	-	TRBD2	ASSDRLAGGTDTQY
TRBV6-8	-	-	ASSSSGGYNEQF
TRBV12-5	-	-	ASGLSLGDTRFSGNTIY
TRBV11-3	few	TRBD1	ASSAGQENYGYT
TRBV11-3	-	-	ASGHALGGEYAF
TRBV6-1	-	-	ASSEGQADNEKLF
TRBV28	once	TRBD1	ASTPAGQGTDTQY
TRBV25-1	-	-	ASSEYGENTEAF
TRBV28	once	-	ASSSTSGYQETQY
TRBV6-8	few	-	ASTPKAGNTGELF
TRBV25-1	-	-	ASSAQGKNSPLH
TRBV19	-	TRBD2	ASSPTSGGSYEQY
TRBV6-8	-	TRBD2	ASSDGPSGNLRNEQF
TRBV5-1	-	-	ASSFGGTGANVLT
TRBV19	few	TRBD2	ASSPLGTSFDEQY
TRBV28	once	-	ASSSGEGKNIQY
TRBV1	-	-	ASSPRQGASPYEQY
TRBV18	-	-	ASSRGHTTYEQY
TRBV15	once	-	ATSRATGLRGNQPQH
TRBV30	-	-	AWSVRGRDDTGELF
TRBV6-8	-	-	ASSVGGQTGNTIY
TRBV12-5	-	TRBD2	ASTARRGGEQY
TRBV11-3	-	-	ASSPRRMNTEAF
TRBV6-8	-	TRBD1	ASRFDRGQEAF
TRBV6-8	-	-	ASSYGTRWNEQY
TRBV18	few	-	ASSGLENTEAF
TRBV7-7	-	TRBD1	ASRRFPGTGVADTQY
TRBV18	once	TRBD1	ASSPPEGAPF
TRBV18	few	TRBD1	ASSPRGTAGNTIY